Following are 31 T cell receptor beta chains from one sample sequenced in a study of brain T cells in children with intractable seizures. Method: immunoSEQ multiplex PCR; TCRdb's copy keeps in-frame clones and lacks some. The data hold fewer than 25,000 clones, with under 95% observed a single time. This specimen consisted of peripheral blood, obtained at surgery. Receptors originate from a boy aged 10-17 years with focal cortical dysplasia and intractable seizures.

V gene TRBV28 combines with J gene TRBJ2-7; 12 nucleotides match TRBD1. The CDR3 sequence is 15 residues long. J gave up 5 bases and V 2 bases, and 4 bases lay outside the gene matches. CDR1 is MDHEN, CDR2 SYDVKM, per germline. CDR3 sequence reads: CASSLRGQGADEQYF. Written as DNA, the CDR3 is TGTGCCAGCAGTTTAAGGGGACAGGGGGCCGACGAGCAGTACTTC.

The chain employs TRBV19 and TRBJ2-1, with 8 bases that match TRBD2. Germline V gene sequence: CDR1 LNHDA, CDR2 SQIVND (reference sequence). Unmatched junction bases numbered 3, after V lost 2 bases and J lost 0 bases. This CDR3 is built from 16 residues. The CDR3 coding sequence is TGTGCCAGTAGTATAAGCGGGGGCTTCTCCTACAATGAGCAGTTCTTC. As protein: CASSISGGFSYNEQFF. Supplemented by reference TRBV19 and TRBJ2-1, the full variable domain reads DGGITQSPKYLFRKEGQNVTLSCEQNLNHDAMYWYRQDPGQGLRLIYYSQIVNDFQKGDIAEGYSVSREKKESFPLTVTSAQKNPTAFYLCASSISGGFSYNEQFFGPGTRLTVL.

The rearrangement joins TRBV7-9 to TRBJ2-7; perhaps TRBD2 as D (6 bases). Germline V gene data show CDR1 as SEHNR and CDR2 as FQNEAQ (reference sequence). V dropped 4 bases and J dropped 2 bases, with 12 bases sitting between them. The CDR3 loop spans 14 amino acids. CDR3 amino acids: CASSSLGGPYEQYV. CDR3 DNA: TGTGCCAGCAGCTCCCTCGGGGGACCCTACGAGCAGTACGTC.

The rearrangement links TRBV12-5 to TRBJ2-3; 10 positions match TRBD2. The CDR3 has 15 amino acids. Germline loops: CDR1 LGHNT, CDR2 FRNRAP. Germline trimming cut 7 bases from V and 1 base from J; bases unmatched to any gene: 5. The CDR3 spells CASARGLAGTDTQYF. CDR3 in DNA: TGTGCTAGTGCCCGCGGACTAGCGGGCACAGATACGCAGTATTTT.

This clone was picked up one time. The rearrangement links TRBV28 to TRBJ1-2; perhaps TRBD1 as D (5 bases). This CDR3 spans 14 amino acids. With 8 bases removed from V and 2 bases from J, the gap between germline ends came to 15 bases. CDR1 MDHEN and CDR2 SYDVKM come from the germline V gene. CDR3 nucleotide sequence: TGTGCCAGCGGGGTCGGGGCTGTGAACTATGGCTACACCTTC. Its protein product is CASGVGAVNYGYTF.

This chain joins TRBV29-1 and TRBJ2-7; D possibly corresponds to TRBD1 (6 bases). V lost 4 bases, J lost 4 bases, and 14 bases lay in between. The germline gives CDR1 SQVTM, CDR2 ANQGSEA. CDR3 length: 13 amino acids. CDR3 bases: TGCAGCGTTGGCCCCAGGGGACCGTACGAGCAGTACTTC. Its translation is CSVGPRGPYEQYF.

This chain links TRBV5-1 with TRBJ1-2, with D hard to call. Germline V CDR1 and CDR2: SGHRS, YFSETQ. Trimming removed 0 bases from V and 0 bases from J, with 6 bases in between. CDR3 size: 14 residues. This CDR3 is CASSLGQANYGYTF. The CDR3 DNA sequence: TGCGCCAGCAGCTTGGGCCAAGCTAACTATGGCTACACCTTC.

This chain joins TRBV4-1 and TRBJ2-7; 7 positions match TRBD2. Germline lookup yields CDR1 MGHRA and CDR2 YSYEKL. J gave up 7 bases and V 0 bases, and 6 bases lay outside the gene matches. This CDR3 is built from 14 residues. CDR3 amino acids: CASSQEGGPGEQYV. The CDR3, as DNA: TGCGCCAGCAGCCAAGAGGGAGGGCCGGGGGAGCAGTACGTC.

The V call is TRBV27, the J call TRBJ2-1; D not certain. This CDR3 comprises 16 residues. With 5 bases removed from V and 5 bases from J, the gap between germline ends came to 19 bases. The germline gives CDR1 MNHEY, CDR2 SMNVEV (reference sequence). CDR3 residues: CASSPPPSRSNNEQFF. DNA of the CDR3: TGTGCCAGCAGTCCGCCCCCCTCCCGCTCGAACAATGAGCAGTTCTTC.

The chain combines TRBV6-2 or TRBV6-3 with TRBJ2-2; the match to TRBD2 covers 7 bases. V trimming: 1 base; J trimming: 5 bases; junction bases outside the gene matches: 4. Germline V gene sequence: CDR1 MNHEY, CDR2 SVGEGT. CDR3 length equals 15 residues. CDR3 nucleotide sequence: TGTGCCAGCAGTTACTTGGCGGGAGTGACCGGGGAGCTGTTTTTT. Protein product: CASSYLAGVTGELFF.

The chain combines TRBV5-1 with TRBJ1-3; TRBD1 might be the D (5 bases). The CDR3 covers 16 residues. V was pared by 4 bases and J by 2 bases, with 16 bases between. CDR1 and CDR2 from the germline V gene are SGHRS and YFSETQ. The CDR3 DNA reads TGCGCCAGCAGCCCAGCCTGGCAGGGCACTGGAAACACCATATATTTT. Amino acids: CASSPAWQGTGNTIYF.

The CDR3 nucleotides read TGTGCCAGCAGCCGCGACAGGGGATTGGTCACAGATACGCAGTATTTT. It specifies CASSRDRGLVTDTQYF. This chain connects TRBV14 to TRBJ2-3; 8 bases line up with TRBD1. J was trimmed by 2 bases and V by 4 bases; bases with no gene match: 8. The CDR3 length is 16 residues. The germline CDR1 and CDR2 sequences are SGHDN and FVKESK.

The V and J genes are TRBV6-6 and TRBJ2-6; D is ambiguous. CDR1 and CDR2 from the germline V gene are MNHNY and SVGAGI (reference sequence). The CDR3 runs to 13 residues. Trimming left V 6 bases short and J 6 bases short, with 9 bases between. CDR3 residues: CASSGYAANVLTF. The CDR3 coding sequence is TGTGCCAGCAGCGGCTATGCGGCCAACGTCCTGACTTTC.

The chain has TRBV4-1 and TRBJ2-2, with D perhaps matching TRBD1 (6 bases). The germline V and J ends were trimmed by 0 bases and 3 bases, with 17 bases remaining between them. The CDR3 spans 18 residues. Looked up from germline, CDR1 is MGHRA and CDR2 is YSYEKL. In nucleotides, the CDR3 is TGCGCCAGCAGCCAAGATTCTTTCGGGACAATATACACCGGGGAGCTGTTTTTT. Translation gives CASSQDSFGTIYTGELFF.

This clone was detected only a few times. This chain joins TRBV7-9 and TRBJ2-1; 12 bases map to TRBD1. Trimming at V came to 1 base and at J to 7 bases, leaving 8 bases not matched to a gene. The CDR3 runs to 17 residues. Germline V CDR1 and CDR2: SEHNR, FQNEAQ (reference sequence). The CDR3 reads CASSLVAGQGAGNEQFF. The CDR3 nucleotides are TGTGCCAGCAGCTTAGTGGCGGGACAGGGGGCGGGTAATGAGCAGTTCTTC.

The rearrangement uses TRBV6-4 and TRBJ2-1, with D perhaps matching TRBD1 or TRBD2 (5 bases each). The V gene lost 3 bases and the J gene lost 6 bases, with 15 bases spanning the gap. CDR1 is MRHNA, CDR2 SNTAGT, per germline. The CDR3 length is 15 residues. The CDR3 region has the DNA TGTGCCAGCAGTGATAGGTCCGGGACCTCCAATGAGCAGTTCTTC. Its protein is CASSDRSGTSNEQFF.

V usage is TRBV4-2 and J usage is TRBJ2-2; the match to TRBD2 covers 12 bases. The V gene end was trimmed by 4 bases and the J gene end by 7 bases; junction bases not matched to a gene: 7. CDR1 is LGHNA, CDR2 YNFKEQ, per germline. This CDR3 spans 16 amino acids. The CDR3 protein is CASSPVTSGGDGELFF. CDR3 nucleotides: TGTGCCAGCAGCCCCGTGACTAGCGGGGGTGACGGGGAGCTGTTTTTT.

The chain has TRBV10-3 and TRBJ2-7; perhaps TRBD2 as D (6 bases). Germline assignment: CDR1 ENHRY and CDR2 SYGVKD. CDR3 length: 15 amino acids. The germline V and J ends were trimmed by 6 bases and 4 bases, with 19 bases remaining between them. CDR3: CAIRQRQAGKYEQYF. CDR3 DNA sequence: TGTGCCATCAGGCAGAGGCAGGCGGGGAAATACGAGCAGTACTTC.

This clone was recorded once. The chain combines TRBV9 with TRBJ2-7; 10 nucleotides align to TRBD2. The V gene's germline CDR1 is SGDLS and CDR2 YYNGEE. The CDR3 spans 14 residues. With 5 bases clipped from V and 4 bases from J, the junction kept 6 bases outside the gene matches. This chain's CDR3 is CASSGTSGEYEQYF. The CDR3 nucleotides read TGTGCCAGCAGTGGTACTAGCGGGGAATACGAGCAGTACTTC. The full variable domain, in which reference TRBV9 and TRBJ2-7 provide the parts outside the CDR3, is DSGVTQTPKHLITATGQRVTLRCSPRSGDLSVYWYQQSLDQGLQFLIQYYNGEERAKGNILERFSAQQFPDLHSELNLSSLELGDSALYFCASSGTSGEYEQYFGPGTRLTVT.

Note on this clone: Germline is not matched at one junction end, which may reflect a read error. CDR3 nucleotide sequence: TGCGCCAGCAGCCAAGACGGGACTAGCGGGGGTTTCGCCCTCTTC. Protein product: CASSQDGTSGGFALF. J is TRBJ2-1 and V is TRBV4-1; 14 nucleotides agree with TRBD2. Germline V CDR1 and CDR2: MGHRA, YSYEKL. The CDR3 runs 15 residues.

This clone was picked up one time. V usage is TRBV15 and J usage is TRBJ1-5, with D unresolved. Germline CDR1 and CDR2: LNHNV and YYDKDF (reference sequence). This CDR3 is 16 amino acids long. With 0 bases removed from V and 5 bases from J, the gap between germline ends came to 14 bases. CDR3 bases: TGTGCCACCAGCAGAGATGGGCTGCTTAGGGATCAGCCCCAGCATTTT. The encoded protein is CATSRDGLLRDQPQHF.

The CDR3 loop reads CASRRTGTQPQHF. CDR3 DNA sequence: TGTGCCAGCAGACGGACAGGGACGCAGCCCCAGCATTTT. The chain is built from TRBV28 and TRBJ1-5; 8 bases align to TRBD1. CDR1 and CDR2 from the germline V gene are MDHEN and SYDVKM. V was clipped by 6 bases and J by 7 bases; unmatched bases: 5. The CDR3 spans 13 residues.

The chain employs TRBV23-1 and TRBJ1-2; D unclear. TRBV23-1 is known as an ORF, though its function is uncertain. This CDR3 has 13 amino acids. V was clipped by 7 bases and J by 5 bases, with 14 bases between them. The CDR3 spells CASIRATHYGYTF. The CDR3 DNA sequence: TGCGCCAGCATCAGAGCAACGCATTATGGCTACACCTTC.

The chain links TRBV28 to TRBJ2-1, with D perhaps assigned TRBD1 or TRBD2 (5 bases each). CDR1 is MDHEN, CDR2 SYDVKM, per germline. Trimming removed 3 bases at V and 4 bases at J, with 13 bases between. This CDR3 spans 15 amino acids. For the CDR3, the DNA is TGTGCCAGCAGTTTCGACAGCGAGGGGTACAATGAGCAGTTCTTC. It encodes CASSFDSEGYNEQFF.

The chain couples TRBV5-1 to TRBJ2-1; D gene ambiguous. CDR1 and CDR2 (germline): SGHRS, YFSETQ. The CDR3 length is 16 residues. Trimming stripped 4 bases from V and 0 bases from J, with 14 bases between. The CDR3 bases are TGCGCCAGCAGCGCGCTTGGTAGAAGCTCCTACAATGAGCAGTTCTTC. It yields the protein CASSALGRSSYNEQFF.

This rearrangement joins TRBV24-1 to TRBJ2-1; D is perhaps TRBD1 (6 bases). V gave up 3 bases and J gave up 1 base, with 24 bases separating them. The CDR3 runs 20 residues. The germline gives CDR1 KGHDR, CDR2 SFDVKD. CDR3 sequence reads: CATSDHAIGGFRASYNEQFF. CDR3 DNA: TGTGCCACCAGTGATCACGCAATAGGGGGTTTTCGAGCATCCTACAATGAGCAGTTCTTC.

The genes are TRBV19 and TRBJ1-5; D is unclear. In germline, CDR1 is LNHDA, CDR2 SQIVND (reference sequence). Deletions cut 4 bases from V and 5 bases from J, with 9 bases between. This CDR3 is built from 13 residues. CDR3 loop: CASSSTPDQPQHF. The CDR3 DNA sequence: TGTGCCAGTAGTAGCACTCCCGATCAGCCCCAGCATTTT.

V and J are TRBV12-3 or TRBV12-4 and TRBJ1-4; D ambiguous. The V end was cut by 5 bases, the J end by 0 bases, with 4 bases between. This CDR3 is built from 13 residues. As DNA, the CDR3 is TGTGCCAGCAGTAGATCAACTAATGAAAAACTGTTTTTT. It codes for CASSRSTNEKLFF.

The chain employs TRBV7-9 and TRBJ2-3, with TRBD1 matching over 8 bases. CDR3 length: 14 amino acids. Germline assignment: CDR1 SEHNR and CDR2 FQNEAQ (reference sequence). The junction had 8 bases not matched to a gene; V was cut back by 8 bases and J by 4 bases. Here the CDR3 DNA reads TGTGCCAGCCGCGACCCGACAGGGGCAGATACGCAGTATTTT. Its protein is CASRDPTGADTQYF.

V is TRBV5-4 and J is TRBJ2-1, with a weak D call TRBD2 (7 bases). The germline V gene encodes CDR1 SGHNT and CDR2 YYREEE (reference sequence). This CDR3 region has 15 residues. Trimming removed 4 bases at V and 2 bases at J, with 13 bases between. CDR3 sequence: CASSPGGGTYNEQFF. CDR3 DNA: TGTGCCAGCAGCCCGGGCGGGGGCACCTACAATGAGCAGTTCTTC.

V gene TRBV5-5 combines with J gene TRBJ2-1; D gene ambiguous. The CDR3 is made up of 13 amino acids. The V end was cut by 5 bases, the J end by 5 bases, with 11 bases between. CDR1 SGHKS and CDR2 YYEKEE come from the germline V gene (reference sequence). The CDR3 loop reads CASSIGAHNEQFF. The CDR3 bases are TGTGCCAGCAGTATCGGCGCCCACAATGAGCAGTTCTTC.